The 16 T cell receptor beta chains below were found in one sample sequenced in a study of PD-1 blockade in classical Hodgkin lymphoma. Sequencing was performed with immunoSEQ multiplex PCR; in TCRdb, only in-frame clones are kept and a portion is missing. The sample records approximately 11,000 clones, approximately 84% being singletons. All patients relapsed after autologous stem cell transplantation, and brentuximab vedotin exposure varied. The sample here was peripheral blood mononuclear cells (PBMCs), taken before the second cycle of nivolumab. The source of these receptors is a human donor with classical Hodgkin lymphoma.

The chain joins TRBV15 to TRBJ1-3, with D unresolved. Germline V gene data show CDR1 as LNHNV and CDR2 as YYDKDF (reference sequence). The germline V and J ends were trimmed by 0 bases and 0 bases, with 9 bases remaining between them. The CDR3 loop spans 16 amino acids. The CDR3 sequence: CATSRDLAGSGNTIYF. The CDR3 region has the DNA TGTGCCACCAGCAGAGATCTGGCCGGCTCTGGAAACACCATATATTTT.

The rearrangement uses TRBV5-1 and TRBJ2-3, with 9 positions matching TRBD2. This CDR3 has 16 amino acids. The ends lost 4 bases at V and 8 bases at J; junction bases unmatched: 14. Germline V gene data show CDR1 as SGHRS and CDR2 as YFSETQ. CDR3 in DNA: TGCGCCAGCAGCCCCCTTTCGGGAGCGGGGGGATCTACGCAGTATTTT. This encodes CASSPLSGAGGSTQYF.

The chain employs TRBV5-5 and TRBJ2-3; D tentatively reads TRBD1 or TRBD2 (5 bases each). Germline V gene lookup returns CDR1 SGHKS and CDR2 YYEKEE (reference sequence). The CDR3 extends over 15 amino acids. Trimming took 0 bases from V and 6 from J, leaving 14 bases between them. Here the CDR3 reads CASSLDGTKTDTQYF. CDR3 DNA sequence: TGTGCCAGCAGCTTGGATGGGACCAAGACGGATACGCAGTATTTT.

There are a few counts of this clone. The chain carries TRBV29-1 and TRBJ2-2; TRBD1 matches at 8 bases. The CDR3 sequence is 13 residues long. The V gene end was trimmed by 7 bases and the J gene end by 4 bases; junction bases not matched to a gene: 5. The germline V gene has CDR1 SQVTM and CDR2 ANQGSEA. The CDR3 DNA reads TGCAGCGGGACCAGGGGGCCCACCGGGGAGCTGTTTTTT. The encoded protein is CSGTRGPTGELFF.

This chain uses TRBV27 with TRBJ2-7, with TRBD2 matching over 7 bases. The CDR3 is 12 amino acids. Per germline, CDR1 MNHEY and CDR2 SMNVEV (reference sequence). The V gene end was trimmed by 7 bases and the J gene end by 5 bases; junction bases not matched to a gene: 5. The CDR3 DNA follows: TGTGCCAGCACCGGGGGGTCCGACGAGCAGTACTTC. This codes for CASTGGSDEQYF.

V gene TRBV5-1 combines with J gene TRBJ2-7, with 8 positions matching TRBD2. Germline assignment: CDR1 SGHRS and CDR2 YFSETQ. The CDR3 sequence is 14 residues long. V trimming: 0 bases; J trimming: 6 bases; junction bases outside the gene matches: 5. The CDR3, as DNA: TGCGCCAGCAGCTTGGATACGAGCGGGAGCGAGCAGTACTTC. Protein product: CASSLDTSGSEQYF.

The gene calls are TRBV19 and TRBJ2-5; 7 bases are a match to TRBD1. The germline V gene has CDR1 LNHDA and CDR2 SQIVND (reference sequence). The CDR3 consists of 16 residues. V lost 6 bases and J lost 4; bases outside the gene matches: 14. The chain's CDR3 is CASSALTGAGGETQYF. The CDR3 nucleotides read TGTGCCAGTAGCGCCCTTACAGGGGCTGGGGGAGAGACCCAGTACTTC.

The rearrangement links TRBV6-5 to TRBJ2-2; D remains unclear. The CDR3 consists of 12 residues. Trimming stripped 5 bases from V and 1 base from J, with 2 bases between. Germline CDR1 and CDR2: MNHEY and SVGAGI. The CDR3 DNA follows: TGTGCCAGCAGTCGGAACACCGGGGAGCTGTTTTTT. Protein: CASSRNTGELFF.

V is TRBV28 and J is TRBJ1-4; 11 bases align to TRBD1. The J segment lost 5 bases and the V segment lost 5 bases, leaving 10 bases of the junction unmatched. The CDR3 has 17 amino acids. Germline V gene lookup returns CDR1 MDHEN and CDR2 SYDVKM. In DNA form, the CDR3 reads TGTGCCAGCAGTACCCGGGACAGGGGGTTCCGAAATGAAAAACTGTTTTTT. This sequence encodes CASSTRDRGFRNEKLFF.

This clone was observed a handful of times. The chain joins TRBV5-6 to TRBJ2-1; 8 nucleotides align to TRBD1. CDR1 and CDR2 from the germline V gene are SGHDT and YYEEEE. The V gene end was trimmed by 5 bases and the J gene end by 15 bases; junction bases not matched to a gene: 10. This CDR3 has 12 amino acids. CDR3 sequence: CASRLGQGPPFF. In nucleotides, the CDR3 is TGTGCCAGCAGATTAGGACAGGGTCCTCCGTTCTTC. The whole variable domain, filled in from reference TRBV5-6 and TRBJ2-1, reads DAGVTQSPTHLIKTRGQQVTLRCSPKSGHDTVSWYQQALGQGPQFIFQYYEEEERQRGNFPDRFSGHQFPNYSSELNVNALLLGDSALYLCASRLGQGPPFFGPGTRLTVL.

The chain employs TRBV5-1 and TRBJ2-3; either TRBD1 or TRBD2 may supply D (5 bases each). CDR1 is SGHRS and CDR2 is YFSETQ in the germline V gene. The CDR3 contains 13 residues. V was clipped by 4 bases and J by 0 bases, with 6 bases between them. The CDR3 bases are TGCGCCAGCAGCCGGGACAGCACAGATACGCAGTATTTT. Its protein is CASSRDSTDTQYF.

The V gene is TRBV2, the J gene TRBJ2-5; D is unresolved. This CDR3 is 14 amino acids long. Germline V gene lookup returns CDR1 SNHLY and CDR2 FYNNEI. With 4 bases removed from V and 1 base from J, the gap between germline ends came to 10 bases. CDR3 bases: TGTGCCAGCAGTGCTCAGATAATCCAAGAGACCCAGTACTTC. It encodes CASSAQIIQETQYF.

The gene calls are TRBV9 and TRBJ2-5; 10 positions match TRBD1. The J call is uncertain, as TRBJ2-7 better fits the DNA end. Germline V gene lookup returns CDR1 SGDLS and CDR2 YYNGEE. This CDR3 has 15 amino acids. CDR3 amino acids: CASSAEGQGAYEQYF. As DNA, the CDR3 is TGTGCCAGCAGCGCGGAAGGACAGGGGGCCTACGAGCAGTACTTC.

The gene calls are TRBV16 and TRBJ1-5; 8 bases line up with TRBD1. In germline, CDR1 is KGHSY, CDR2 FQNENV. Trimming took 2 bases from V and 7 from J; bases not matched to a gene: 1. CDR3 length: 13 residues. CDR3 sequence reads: CASSQGQGQPQHF. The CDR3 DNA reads TGTGCCAGCAGCCAAGGACAGGGACAGCCCCAGCATTTT.

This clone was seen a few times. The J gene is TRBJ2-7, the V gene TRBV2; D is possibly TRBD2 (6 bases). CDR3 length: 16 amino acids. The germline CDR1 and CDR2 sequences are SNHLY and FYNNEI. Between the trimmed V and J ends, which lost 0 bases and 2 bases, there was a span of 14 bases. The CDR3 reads CASSEAEGLVAYEQYF. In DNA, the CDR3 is TGTGCCAGCAGTGAAGCGGAGGGCCTGGTGGCCTACGAGCAGTACTTC.

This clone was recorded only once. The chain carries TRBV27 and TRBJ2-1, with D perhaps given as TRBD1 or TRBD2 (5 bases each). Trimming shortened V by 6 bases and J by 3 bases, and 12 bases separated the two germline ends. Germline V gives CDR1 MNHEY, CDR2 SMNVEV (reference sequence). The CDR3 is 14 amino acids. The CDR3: CASSFRDGYNEQFF. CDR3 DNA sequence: TGTGCCAGCAGCTTCCGGGACGGCTACAATGAGCAGTTCTTC.